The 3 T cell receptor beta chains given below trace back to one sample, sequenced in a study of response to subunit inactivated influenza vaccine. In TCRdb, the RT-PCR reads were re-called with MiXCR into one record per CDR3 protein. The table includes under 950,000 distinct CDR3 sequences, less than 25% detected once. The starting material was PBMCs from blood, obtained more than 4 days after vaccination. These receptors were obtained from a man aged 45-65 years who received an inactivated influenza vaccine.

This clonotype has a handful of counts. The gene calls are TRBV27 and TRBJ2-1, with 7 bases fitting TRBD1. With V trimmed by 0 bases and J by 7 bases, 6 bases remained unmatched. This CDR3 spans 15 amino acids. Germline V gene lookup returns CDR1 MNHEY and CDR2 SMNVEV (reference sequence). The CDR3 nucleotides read TGTGCCAGCAGTTTATCCCAGACAGGGTTGAATGAGCAGTTCTTC. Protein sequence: CASSLSQTGLNEQFF.

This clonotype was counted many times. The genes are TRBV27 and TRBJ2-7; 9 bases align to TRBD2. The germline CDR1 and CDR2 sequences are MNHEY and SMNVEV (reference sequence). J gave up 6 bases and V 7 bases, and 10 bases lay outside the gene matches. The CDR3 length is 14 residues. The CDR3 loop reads CASKYLSGSIEQYF. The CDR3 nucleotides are TGTGCCAGCAAATATCTTAGCGGGAGTATCGAGCAGTACTTC.

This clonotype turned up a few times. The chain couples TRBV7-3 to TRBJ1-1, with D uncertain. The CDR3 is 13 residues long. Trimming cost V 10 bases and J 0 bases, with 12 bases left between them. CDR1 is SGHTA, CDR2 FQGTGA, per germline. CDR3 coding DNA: TGTGCCACCCGACACACGATGAACACTGAAGCTTTCTTT. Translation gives CATRHTMNTEAFF.